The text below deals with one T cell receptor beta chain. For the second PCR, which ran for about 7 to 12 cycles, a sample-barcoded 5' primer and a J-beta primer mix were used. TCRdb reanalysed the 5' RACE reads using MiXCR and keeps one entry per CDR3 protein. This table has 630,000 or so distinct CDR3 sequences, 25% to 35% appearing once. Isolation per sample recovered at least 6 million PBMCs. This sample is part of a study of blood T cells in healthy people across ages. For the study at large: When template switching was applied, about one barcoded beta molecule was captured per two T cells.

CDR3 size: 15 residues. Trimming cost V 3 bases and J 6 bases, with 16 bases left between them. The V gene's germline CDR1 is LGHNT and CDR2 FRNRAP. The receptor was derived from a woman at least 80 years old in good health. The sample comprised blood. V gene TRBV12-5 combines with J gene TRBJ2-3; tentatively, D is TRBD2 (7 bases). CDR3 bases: TGTGCTAGTGGTTTTGGGACTACAGGGTCGGATACGCAGTATTTT. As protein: CASGFGTTGSDTQYF.